This TCR beta chain was retrieved from a study of cytomegalovirus exposure and HLA in healthy donors. It was healthy bone marrow donors who served as donors. Comment on this clone: Its antigen is not identified. A junction end diverges from the germline sequence, so it may reflect a read error.

The PCR was carried out with 60 Vbeta primers and 13 Jbeta primers. Libraries were prepared by immunoSEQ multiplex PCR; TCRdb keeps only in-frame clonotypes and omits some of them. The sample records 80,000 to 130,000 clones, around 75% being singletons. The CDR3 contains 12 residues. From germline, CDR1 is SGHTS and CDR2 YDEGEE. Study-level findings and limits: For TCR beta chains, V- and J-gene trimming was later linked to a missense DCLRE1C variant.

What was sequenced was PBMCs. The rearrangement links TRBV5-8 to TRBJ1-3; D unresolved. The sequence derives from a woman aged 18-29 years in good health and CMV-seropositive. CDR3 nucleotide sequence: TGTGCCAGAAGCTTGTCGGGAAACACCATATATTTT. Protein: CARSLSGNTIYF.